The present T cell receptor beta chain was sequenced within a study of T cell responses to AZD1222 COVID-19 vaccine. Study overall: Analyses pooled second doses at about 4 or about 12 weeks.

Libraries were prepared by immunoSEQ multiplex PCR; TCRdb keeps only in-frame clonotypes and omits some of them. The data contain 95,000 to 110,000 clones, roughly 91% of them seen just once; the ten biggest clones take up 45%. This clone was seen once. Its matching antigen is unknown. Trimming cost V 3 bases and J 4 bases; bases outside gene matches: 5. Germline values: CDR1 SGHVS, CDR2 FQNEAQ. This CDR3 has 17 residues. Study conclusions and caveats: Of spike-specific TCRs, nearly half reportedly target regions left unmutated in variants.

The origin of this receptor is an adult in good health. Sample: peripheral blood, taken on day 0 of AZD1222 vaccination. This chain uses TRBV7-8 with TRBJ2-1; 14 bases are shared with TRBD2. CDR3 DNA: TGTGCCAGCAGCTTGGGACTAGCGGGAGACGTATACAATGAGCAGTTCTTC. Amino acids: CASSLGLAGDVYNEQFF. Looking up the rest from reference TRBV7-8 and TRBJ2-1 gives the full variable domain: GAGVSQSPRYKVAKRGQDVALRCDPISGHVSLFWYQQALGQGPEFLTYFQNEAQLDKSGLPSDRFFAERPEGSVSTLKIQRTQQEDSAVYLCASSLGLAGDVYNEQFFGPGTRLTVL.